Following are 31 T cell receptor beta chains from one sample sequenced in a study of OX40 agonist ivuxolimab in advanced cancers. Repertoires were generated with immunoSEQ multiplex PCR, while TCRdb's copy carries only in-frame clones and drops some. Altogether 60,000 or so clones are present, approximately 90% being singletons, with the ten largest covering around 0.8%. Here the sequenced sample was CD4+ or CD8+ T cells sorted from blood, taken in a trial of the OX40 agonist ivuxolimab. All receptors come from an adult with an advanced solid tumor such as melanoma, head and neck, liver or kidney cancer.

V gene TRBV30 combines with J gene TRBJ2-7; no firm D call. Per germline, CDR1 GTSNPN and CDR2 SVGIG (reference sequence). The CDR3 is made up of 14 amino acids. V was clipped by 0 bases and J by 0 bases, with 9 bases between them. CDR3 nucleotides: TGTGCCTGGAGTGTACGCGTCAGCTCCTACGAGCAGTACTTC. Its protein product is CAWSVRVSSYEQYF.

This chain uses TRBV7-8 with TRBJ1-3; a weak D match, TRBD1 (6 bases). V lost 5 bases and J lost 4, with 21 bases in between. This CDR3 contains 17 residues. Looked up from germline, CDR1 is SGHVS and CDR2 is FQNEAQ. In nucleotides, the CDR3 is TGTGCCAGCAGCCCGCGGGGGTGGGGGCAGGTCGGAAACACCATATATTTT. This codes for CASSPRGWGQVGNTIYF.

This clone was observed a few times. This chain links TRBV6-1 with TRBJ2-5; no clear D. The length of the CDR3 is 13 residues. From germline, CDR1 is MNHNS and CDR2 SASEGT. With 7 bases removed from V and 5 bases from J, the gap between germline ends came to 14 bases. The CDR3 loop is CASMLSFRETQYF. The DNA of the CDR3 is TGTGCCAGCATGTTATCGTTTCGTGAGACCCAGTACTTC.

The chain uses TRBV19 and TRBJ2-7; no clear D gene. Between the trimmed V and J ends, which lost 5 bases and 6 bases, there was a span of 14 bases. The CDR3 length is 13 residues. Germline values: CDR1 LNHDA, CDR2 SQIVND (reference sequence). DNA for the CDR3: TGTGCCAGTAGTTCCCGGACCCAAGGCGAGCAGTACTTC. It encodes CASSSRTQGEQYF.

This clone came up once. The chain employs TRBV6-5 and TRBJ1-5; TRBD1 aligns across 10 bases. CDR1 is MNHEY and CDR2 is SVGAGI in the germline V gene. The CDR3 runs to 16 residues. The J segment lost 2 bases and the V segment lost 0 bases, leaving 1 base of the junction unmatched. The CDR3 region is CASSYSGTGGNQPQHF. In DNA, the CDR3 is TGTGCCAGCAGTTACTCGGGGACAGGGGGCAATCAGCCCCAGCATTTT.

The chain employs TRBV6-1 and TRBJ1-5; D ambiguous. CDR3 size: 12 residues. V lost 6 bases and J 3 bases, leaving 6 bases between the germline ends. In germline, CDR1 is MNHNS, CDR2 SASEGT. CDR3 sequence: CASRSSNQPQHF. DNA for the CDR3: TGTGCCAGCAGATCTTCCAATCAGCCCCAGCATTTT.

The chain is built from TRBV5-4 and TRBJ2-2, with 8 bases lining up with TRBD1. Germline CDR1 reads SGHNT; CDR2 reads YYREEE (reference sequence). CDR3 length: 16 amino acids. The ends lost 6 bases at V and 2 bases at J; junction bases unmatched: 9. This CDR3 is CASNQRDRGNTGELFF. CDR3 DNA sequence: TGTGCCAGCAACCAAAGAGACAGGGGAAACACCGGGGAGCTGTTTTTT.

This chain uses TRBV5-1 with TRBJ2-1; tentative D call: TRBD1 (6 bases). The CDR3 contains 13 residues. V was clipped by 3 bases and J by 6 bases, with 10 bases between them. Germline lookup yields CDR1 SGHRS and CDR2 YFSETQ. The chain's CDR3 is CASSSTGLNEQFF. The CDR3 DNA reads TGCGCCAGCAGCTCTACAGGGCTCAATGAGCAGTTCTTC.

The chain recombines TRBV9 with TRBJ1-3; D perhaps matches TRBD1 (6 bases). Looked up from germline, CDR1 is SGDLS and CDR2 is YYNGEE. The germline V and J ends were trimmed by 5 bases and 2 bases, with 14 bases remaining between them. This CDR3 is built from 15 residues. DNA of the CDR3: TGTGCCAGCAGTACGGCCGGGGGCACTGGAAACACCATATATTTT. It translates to CASSTAGGTGNTIYF. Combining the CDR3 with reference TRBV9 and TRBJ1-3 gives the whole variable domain DSGVTQTPKHLITATGQRVTLRCSPRSGDLSVYWYQQSLDQGLQFLIQYYNGEERAKGNILERFSAQQFPDLHSELNLSSLELGDSALYFCASSTAGGTGNTIYFGEGSWLTVV.

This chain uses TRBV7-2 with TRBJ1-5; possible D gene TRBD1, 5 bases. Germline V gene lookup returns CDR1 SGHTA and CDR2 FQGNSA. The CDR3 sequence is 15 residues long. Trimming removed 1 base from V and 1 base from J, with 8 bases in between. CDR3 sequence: CASSLEGSSNQPQHF. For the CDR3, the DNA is TGTGCCAGCAGCTTAGAGGGGTCGAGCAATCAGCCCCAGCATTTT. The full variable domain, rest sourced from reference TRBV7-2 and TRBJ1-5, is GAGVSQSPSNKVTEKGKDVELRCDPISGHTALYWYRQSLGQGLEFLIYFQGNSAPDKSGLPSDRFSAERTGGSVSTLTIQRTQQEDSAVYLCASSLEGSSNQPQHFGDGTRLSIL.

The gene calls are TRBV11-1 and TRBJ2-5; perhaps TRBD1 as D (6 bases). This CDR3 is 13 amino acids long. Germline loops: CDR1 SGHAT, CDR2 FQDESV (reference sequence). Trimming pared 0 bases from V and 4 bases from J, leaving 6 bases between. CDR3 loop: CASSLAGGETQYF. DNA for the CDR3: TGTGCCAGCAGCTTAGCAGGGGGAGAGACCCAGTACTTC.

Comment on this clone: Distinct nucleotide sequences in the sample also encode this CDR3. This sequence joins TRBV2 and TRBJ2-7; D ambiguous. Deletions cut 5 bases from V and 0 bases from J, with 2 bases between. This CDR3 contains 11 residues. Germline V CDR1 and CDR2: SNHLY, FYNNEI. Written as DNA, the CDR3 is TGTGCCAGCAGTTACTCCTACGAGCAGTACTTC. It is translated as CASSYSYEQYF.

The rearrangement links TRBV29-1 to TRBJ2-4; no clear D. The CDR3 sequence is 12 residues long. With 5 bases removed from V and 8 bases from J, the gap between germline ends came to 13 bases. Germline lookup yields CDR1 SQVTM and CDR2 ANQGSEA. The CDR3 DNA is TGCAGCGTTCGGGCAGCTCGGGACATTCAGTACTTC. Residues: CSVRAARDIQYF.

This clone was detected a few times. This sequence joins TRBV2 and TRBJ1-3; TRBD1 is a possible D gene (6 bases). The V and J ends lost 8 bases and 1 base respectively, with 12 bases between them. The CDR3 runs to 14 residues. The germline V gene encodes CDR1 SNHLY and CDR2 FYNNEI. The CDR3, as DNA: TGTGCCAGCCAACTTACAGGGTCTGGAAACACCATATATTTT. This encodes CASQLTGSGNTIYF.

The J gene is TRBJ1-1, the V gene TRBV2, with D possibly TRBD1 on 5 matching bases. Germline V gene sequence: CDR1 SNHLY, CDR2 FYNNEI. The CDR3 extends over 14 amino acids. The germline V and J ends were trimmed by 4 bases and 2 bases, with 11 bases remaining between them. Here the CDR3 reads CASSVSGPNTEAFF. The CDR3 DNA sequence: TGTGCCAGCAGTGTTTCAGGGCCTAACACTGAAGCTTTCTTT.

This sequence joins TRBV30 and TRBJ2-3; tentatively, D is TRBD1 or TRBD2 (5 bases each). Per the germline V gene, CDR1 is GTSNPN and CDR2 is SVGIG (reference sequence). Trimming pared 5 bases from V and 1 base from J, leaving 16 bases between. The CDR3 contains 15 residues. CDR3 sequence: CAWSLGERGTDTQYF. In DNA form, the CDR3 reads TGTGCCTGGTCACTGGGGGAGAGGGGCACAGATACGCAGTATTTT. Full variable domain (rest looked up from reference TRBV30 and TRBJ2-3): SQTIHQWPATLVQPVGSPLSLECTVEGTSNPNLYWYRQAAGRGLQLLFYSVGIGQISSEVPQNLSASRPQDRQFILSSKKLLLSDSGFYLCAWSLGERGTDTQYFGPGTRLTVL.

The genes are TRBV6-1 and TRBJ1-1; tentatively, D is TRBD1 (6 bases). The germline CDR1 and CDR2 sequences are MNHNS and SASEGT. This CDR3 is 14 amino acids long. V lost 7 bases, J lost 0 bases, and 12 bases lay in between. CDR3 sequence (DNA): TGTGCCAGCAACAGAGGGGGGCTGAACACTGAAGCTTTCTTT. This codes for CASNRGGLNTEAFF.

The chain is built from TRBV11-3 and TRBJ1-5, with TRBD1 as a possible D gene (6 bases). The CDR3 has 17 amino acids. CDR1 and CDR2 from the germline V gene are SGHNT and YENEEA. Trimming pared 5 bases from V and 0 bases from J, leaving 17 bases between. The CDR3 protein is CASSAIQAGDSNQPQHF. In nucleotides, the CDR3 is TGTGCCAGCAGCGCAATTCAGGCAGGGGATAGCAATCAGCCCCAGCATTTT.

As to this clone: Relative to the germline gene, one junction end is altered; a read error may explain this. The CDR3 DNA follows: TGTGCCTCCTCACTTGAGGGGCAGCTCCAGCATTTT. This gives the protein CASSLEGQLQHF. The rearrangement links TRBV10-3 to TRBJ1-5, with D possibly being TRBD1 (5 bases). The CDR3 has 12 residues. Germline V gene data show CDR1 as ENHRY and CDR2 as SYGVKD.

CDR3 sequence (DNA): TGTGCCACCAGCAGTCAGGGCAACACTGAAGCTTTCTTT. This gives the protein CATSSQGNTEAFF. This chain connects TRBV15 to TRBJ1-1; D perhaps matches TRBD1 (5 bases). The V gene lost 3 bases and the J gene lost 2 bases, with 7 bases spanning the gap. Germline CDR1 LNHNV, CDR2 YYDKDF (reference sequence). The CDR3 length is 13 residues.

The CDR3 reads CASSVGPGGEKLFF. DNA for the CDR3: TGTGCCAGCAGCGTAGGACCGGGGGGAGAAAAACTGTTTTTT. The chain recombines TRBV9 with TRBJ1-4, with D perhaps matching TRBD1 (5 bases). This CDR3 spans 14 amino acids. V was pared by 0 bases and J by 8 bases, with 11 bases between. Germline-derived CDR1 and CDR2 are SGDLS and YYNGEE. Looking up the rest from reference TRBV9 and TRBJ1-4 gives the full variable domain: DSGVTQTPKHLITATGQRVTLRCSPRSGDLSVYWYQQSLDQGLQFLIQYYNGEERAKGNILERFSAQQFPDLHSELNLSSLELGDSALYFCASSVGPGGEKLFFGSGTQLSVL.

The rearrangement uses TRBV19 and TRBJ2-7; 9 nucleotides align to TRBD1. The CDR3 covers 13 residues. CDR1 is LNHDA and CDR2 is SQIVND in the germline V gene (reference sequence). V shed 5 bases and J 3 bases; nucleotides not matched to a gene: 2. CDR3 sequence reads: CASSSDRGYEQYF. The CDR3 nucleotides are TGTGCCAGTAGTTCGGACAGGGGCTACGAGCAGTACTTC.

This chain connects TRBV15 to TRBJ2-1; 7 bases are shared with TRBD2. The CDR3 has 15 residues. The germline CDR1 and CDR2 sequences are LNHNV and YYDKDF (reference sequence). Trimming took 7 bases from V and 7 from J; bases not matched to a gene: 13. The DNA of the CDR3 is TGTGCCACCACCAACGGGATGGAGGGAGGGAATGAGCAGTTCTTC. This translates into CATTNGMEGGNEQFF. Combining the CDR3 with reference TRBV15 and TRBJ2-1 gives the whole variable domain DAMVIQNPRYQVTQFGKPVTLSCSQTLNHNVMYWYQQKSSQAPKLLFHYYDKDFNNEADTPDNFQSRRPNTSFCFLDIRSPGLGDTAMYLCATTNGMEGGNEQFFGPGTRLTVL.

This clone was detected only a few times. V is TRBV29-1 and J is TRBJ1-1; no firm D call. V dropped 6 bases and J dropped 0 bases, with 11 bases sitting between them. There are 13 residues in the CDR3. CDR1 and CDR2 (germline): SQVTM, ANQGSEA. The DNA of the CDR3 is TGCAGCGTCCCTGGGCGGATGAACACTGAAGCTTTCTTT. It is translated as CSVPGRMNTEAFF.

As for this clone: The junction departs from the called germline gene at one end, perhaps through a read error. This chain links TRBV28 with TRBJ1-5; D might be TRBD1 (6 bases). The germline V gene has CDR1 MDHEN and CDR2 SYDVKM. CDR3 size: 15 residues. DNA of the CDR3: TGTACCAGCCTGACCGGCCAGGGACAAAATCAGCCCCAGCATTTT. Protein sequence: CTSLTGQGQNQPQHF.

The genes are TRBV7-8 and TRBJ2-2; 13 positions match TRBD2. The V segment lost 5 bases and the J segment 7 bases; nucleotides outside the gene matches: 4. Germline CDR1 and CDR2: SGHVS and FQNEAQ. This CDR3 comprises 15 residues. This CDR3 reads CASSPGLAGVGELFF. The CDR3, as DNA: TGTGCCAGCAGCCCCGGACTAGCGGGAGTCGGGGAGCTGTTTTTT.

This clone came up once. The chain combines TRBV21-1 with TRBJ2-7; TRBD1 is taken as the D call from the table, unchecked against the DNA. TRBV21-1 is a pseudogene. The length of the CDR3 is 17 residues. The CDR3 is CASSKAAQGWNCDEQYF. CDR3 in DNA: TGTGCCAGCAGCAAAGCGGCCCAGGGCTGGAACTGTGACGAGCAGTACTTC.

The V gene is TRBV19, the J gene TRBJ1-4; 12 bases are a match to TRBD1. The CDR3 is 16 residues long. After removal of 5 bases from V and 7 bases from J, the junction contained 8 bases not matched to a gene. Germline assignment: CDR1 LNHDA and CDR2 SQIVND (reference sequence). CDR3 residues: CASSATGTGGSEKLFF. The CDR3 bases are TGTGCCAGTAGTGCGACCGGGACAGGGGGCTCTGAAAAACTGTTTTTT.

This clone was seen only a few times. The CDR3 here is CASSFGRGQGRNTEAFF. Here the CDR3 DNA reads TGTGCCAGCAGCTTCGGGCGGGGTCAAGGGAGGAACACTGAAGCTTTCTTT. The chain recombines TRBV7-9 with TRBJ1-1, with unresolved D. CDR1 is SEHNR, CDR2 FQNEAQ, per germline (reference sequence). The ends were cut back, 3 bases at V and 1 base at J, with 18 bases in the middle. This CDR3 is 17 amino acids long. Supplemented by reference TRBV7-9 and TRBJ1-1, the full variable domain reads DTGVSQNPRHKITKRGQNVTFRCDPISEHNRLYWYRQTLGQGPEFLTYFQNEAQLEKSRLLSDRFSAERPKGSFSTLEIQRTEQGDSAMYLCASSFGRGQGRNTEAFFGQGTRLTVV.

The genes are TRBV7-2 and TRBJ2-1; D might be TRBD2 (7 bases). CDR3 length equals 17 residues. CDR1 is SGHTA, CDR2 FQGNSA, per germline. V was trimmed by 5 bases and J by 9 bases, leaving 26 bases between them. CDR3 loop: CASSPHAGALTLSEQFF. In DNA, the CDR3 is TGTGCCAGCAGCCCCCACGCGGGGGCTTTGACCTTGAGTGAGCAGTTCTTC.

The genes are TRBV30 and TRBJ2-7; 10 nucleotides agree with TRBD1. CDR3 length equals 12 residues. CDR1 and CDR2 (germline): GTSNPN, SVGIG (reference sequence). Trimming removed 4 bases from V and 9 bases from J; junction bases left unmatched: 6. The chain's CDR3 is CAWMDRGSGQYF. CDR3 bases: TGTGCCTGGATGGACAGGGGGTCGGGGCAGTACTTC.